The 31 T cell receptor beta chains reported below all come from one sample, sequenced in a study of tumor-infiltrating lymphocytes in primary liver carcinoma. Total RNA and DNA came together from approximately 20-30 mg of bulk tissue without cell sorting. Researchers generated TCR beta cDNA from approximately 450 ng of total RNA, relying on a constant-region primer. Researchers made the TCR beta libraries by running three nested multiplex PCR rounds with slightly modified ARM-PCR. TRBV1-TRBV30 forward primers paired with a C-beta reverse primer drove the first two PCR rounds, roughly 9 cycles each. TCRdb redid the calling of the multiplex PCR reads with MiXCR, one entry per CDR3 protein. The sample has approximately 99,000 distinct CDR3 sequences; approximately 68% are singletons. Sequences were obtained from liver tumor tissue from sampling region 5. Stated subset: tumor region T5, tumor centre. These receptor sequences come from a woman in her sixties with primary liver carcinoma and hepatitis B virus infection.

Notes on this clonotype: This may arise from a read error, as a much more abundant clone is one base away. The V and J genes are TRBV6-4 and TRBJ1-5, with TRBD1 matching over 7 bases. The CDR3 has 15 amino acids. Trimming cost V 6 bases and J 7 bases; bases outside gene matches: 12. Germline CDR1 is MRHNA and CDR2 is SNTAGT. CDR3 in DNA: TGTGCCAGCAGACTTAAAAGGGGGCGCCGACAGCCCCAGCATTTT. As protein: CASRLKRGRRQPQHF.

Note on this clonotype: At one end the junction does not follow the germline gene, possibly because of a read error. DNA of the CDR3: TGTGCCAGCACCCAAGCGGGAGTCGTTGACACCGGGGAGCTGTTTTTC. It encodes CASTQAGVVDTGELFF. The chain couples TRBV28 to TRBJ2-2; 8 bases match TRBD2. CDR1 and CDR2 from the germline V gene are MDHEN and SYDVKM. This CDR3 comprises 16 residues.

As concerns this clonotype: Since the CDR3 does not end with the conserved phenylalanine or tryptophan, this likely comes from a read error. This chain connects TRBV6-1 to TRBJ1-1; 11 bases match TRBD1. V gave up 9 bases and J gave up 8 bases; unmatched junction bases: 14. CDR1 and CDR2 from the germline V gene are MNHNS and SASEGT. This CDR3 is built from 15 residues. CDR3 coding DNA: TGTGCCAGTAGTTTTTTAGGACAGGGGGCTGCCGAAGCTTTCTAT. This gives the protein CASSFLGQGAAEAFY.

On this clonotype: A much bigger clone sits one base away, suggesting this may be a read error. V usage is TRBV7-8 and J usage is TRBJ2-3; D call uncertain. V was shortened by 1 base and J by 4 bases, with 12 bases between the two germline ends. This CDR3 has 15 amino acids. CDR1 SGHVS and CDR2 FQNEAQ come from the germline V gene. The CDR3 DNA sequence: TGTGCCAGCAGCTTAGACCCCGGAGTCGCAGATACGCAGTATTTT. The encoded protein is CASSLDPGVADTQYF. Using reference TRBV7-8 and TRBJ2-3 for the parts outside the CDR3, the full variable domain is GAGVSQSPRYKVAKRGQDVALRCDPISGHVSLFWYQQALGQGPEFLTYFQNEAQLDKSGLPSDRFFAERPEGSVSTLKIQRTQQEDSAVYLCASSLDPGVADTQYFGPGTRLTVL.

Details on this clonotype: At one end, the junction sequence differs from germline, possibly due to a read error. The chain carries TRBV7-9 and TRBJ2-6; D assignment may be TRBD1 or TRBD2 (6 bases each). Germline CDR1 SEHNR, CDR2 FQNEAQ (reference sequence). The CDR3 spans 17 residues. CDR3 bases: TGTGCCAGCAGCTTCACCCTCGGGGGCTCTGGGTCCAACGTGCTGACTTTC. It is translated as CASSFTLGGSGSNVLTF.

A word on this clonotype: Since the CDR3 does not end with the conserved phenylalanine or tryptophan, this likely comes from a read error. The chain recombines TRBV10-2 with TRBJ2-2; D is undetermined. Germline V gives CDR1 WSHSY, CDR2 SAAADI. CDR3 length: 13 residues. The CDR3 DNA sequence: TGCGCCAGCTGTGACCGTACCACCGGGGAGCTGTTTTTA. Protein: CASCDRTTGELFL.

Turning to this clonotype: This could be a read error, since a much larger clone is one nucleotide away. This sequence joins TRBV7-3 and TRBJ1-1; D unresolved. There are 13 residues in the CDR3. Trimming took 0 bases from V and 8 from J, leaving 10 bases between them. The V gene's germline CDR1 is SGHTA and CDR2 FQGTGA. The chain's CDR3 is CASSLTGVGEAFF. The CDR3, as DNA: TGTGCCAGCAGCTTAACTGGGGTGGGAGAAGCTTTCTTT. Using reference TRBV7-3 and TRBJ1-1 for the parts outside the CDR3, the full variable domain is GAGVSQTPSNKVTEKGKYVELRCDPISGHTALYWYRQSLGQGPEFLIYFQGTGAADDSGLPNDRFFAVRPEGSVSTLKIQRTERGDSAVYLCASSLTGVGEAFFGQGTRLTVV.

This clonotype has only a few counts. This sequence joins TRBV28 and TRBJ2-7; 7 bases line up with TRBD1. CDR3 length equals 11 residues. V was clipped by 4 bases and J by 12 bases; unmatched bases: 6. Germline CDR1 and CDR2: MDHEN and SYDVKM. CDR3 DNA: TGTGCCAGCAGTTCGCGGACAGGCCGGTACTTC. Amino acid sequence: CASSSRTGRYF.

On this clonotype itself: A junction end diverges from the germline sequence, so it may reflect a read error. This chain uses TRBV25-1 with TRBJ2-7; no clear D gene. Germline-derived CDR1 and CDR2 are MGHDK and SYGVNS. CDR3 length equals 15 residues. For the CDR3, the DNA is TGTGCCAGCACTGAACTCCACTCCGCTAGGAGCGAGCAGTACTTC. Translating gives CASTELHSARSEQYF.

This clonotype showed up just a few times. This chain uses TRBV2 with TRBJ2-7; TRBD1 agrees at 7 bases. V was pared by 3 bases and J by 6 bases, with 11 bases of the junction left unmatched. The CDR3 sequence is 15 residues long. Germline V gives CDR1 SNHLY, CDR2 FYNNEI. CDR3 bases: TGTGCCAGCAGTGACATTCGACAGGGCGGTATCGAGCAGTACTTC. Its translation is CASSDIRQGGIEQYF.

J is TRBJ2-1 and V is TRBV7-9; 10 nucleotides align to TRBD2. With 1 base clipped from V and 4 bases from J, the junction kept 10 bases outside the gene matches. The CDR3 runs to 18 residues. Germline CDR1 SEHNR, CDR2 FQNEAQ (reference sequence). CDR3 nucleotides: TGTGCCAGCAGCTTAGTGGATTCTAGCGGGAGCTCATACAATGAGCAGTTCTTC. Translation gives CASSLVDSSGSSYNEQFF.

Concerning this clonotype itself: At one end, the junction sequence differs from germline, possibly due to a read error. The chain couples TRBV6-1 to TRBJ1-1; a weak D match, TRBD1 (5 bases). Per germline, CDR1 MNHNS and CDR2 SASEGT. CDR3 length equals 15 residues. The CDR3 protein is CSSSAPGGPRGGAFF. CDR3 sequence (DNA): TGTTCCAGCAGTGCCCCCGGGGGACCCCGCGGTGGGGCTTTCTTT.

This clonotype has only a few counts. This chain connects TRBV28 to TRBJ2-1; D unresolved. Germline CDR1 MDHEN, CDR2 SYDVKM. Trimming took 4 bases from V and 5 from J, leaving 3 bases between them. The CDR3 totals 11 residues. CDR3 DNA sequence: TGTGCCAGCAGTTCGAACAATGAGCAGTTCTTC. Translating it yields CASSSNNEQFF.

At least ten counts were recorded for this clonotype. This rearrangement joins TRBV10-3 to TRBJ1-1, with 7 positions matching TRBD1. Germline V gene data show CDR1 as ENHRY and CDR2 as SYGVKD. V shed 7 bases and J 0 bases; nucleotides not matched to a gene: 8. The CDR3 is made up of 15 amino acids. For the CDR3, the DNA is TGTGCCATCACGAGAGGGACAGCTATGAACACTGAAGCTTTCTTT. Its protein is CAITRGTAMNTEAFF.

J is TRBJ1-2 and V is TRBV6-5; D is perhaps TRBD1 (5 bases). The V gene's germline CDR1 is MNHEY and CDR2 SVGAGI. The length of the CDR3 is 14 residues. Trimming cost V 2 bases and J 11 bases, with 18 bases left between them. Here the CDR3 reads CASSYQGGNYDYTF. The CDR3 region has the DNA TGTGCCAGCAGTTACCAGGGTGGGAACTATGATTACACCTTC.

A note on this clonotype: This may arise from a read error, as a much more abundant clone is one base away. This sequence joins TRBV5-1 and TRBJ1-2; possibly TRBD1 for D (5 bases). Trimming shortened V by 0 bases and J by 4 bases, and 13 bases separated the two germline ends. The CDR3 runs to 15 residues. Germline V gene data show CDR1 as SGHRS and CDR2 as YFSETQ. The CDR3 bases are TGCGCCAGCAGCTTGGGACAGCCTGGAATCTATGGCTACACCTTC. Protein sequence: CASSLGQPGIYGYTF.

This clonotype has at least ten counts. The chain recombines TRBV29-1 with TRBJ2-1, with D perhaps matching TRBD1 (6 bases). The CDR3 loop spans 15 amino acids. The V end lost 1 base, the J end lost 2 bases, and 12 bases lay between the germline ends. Germline V gives CDR1 SQVTM, CDR2 ANQGSEA. DNA of the CDR3: TGCAGCGTTGAAGTGCGACAGGCGGCCTACAATGAGCAGTTCTTC. It codes for CSVEVRQAAYNEQFF.

This clonotype showed up many times. This sequence joins TRBV4-2 and TRBJ1-2; D might be TRBD1 (6 bases). The CDR3 consists of 15 residues. Germline values: CDR1 LGHNA, CDR2 YNFKEQ. The V end was cut by 0 bases, the J end by 4 bases, with 12 bases between. The CDR3 sequence is CASSQEGGASYGYTF. CDR3 DNA: TGTGCCAGCAGCCAAGAAGGGGGTGCTTCCTATGGCTACACCTTC.

About this clonotype: The junction departs from the called germline gene at one end, perhaps through a read error. This sequence joins TRBV30 and TRBJ2-1, with D perhaps being TRBD1 or TRBD2 (6 bases each). The length of the CDR3 is 21 residues. Germline CDR1 is GTSNPN and CDR2 is SVGIG (reference sequence). DNA for the CDR3: TGTGCCTGGAGTGTGGTTGAGGGGGACAAGCGGGCACGGAACTCCTATAATGAGCAGTTCTTC. Protein: CAWSVVEGDKRARNSYNEQFF.

To note about this clonotype: One base away lies a much larger clone, so this may be a sequencing read error. V gene TRBV5-4 combines with J gene TRBJ1-1; possibly TRBD1 for D (5 bases). Germline V gene sequence: CDR1 SGHNT, CDR2 YYREEE (reference sequence). This CDR3 has 14 residues. CDR3 sequence reads: CASSFTTENTEVFF. The CDR3 DNA follows: TGTGCCAGCAGCTTCACGACAGAGAACACTGAAGTTTTCTTT.

At least ten counts were recorded for this clonotype. CDR3 sequence: CASSLSHSAYNEQFF. The CDR3 nucleotides are TGTGCCAGCAGCCTCAGCCATTCCGCCTACAATGAGCAGTTCTTC. The chain joins TRBV6-5 to TRBJ2-1; D uncertain. This CDR3 is 15 amino acids long. The V end lost 6 bases, the J end lost 2 bases, and 14 bases lay between the germline ends. Germline-derived CDR1 and CDR2 are MNHEY and SVGAGI.

This clonotype was seen only once. One end of the junction is discordant with germline, which a read error may explain. The rearrangement joins TRBV5-5 to TRBJ1-6, with D unclear. Germline loops: CDR1 SGHKS, CDR2 YYEKEE (reference sequence). CDR3 length equals 16 residues. CDR3 loop: CASCLYVHGINSPLHF. CDR3 coding DNA: TGTGCCAGCTGCTTGTATGTTCACGGGATTAATTCACCCCTACACTTT.

With regard to this clonotype: One end of the junction does not line up with germline, which may come from a read error. This chain uses TRBV29-1 with TRBJ2-7; D is perhaps TRBD1 (5 bases). The CDR3 length is 12 residues. CDR1 and CDR2 from the germline V gene are SQVTM and ANQGSEA. The CDR3 bases are TGCAGCATTGCCCCAGGGTCCTACGAACAGTACTTC. Translation: CSIAPGSYEQYF.

The V and J genes are TRBV11-2 and TRBJ2-5; 8 bases align to TRBD2. In germline, CDR1 is SGHAT, CDR2 FQNNGV. This CDR3 is built from 17 residues. Trimming removed 2 bases from V and 5 bases from J; junction bases left unmatched: 13. This CDR3 is CASSLMGTSGGGETQYF. CDR3 DNA: TGTGCCAGCAGCTTAATGGGAACTAGCGGAGGTGGGGAGACCCAGTACTTC.

The V gene is TRBV29-1, the J gene TRBJ2-1; maybe TRBD1 (6 bases). The CDR3 contains 14 residues. Trimming took off 5 bases at V and 9 bases at J, with 20 bases between the two ends. The V gene's germline CDR1 is SQVTM and CDR2 ANQGSEA. The CDR3 region is CSVSGSQGKCEQFF. The CDR3 DNA is TGCAGCGTTTCCGGATCACAGGGAAAATGTGAGCAGTTCTTC.

Points on this clonotype: An end of the junction does not agree with germline; a read error may underlie this. The genes are TRBV6-6 and TRBJ1-2; D is possibly TRBD1 (5 bases). CDR1 MNHNY and CDR2 SVGAGI come from the germline V gene (reference sequence). The CDR3 spans 15 residues. In nucleotides, the CDR3 is TGTGCCAGCACCACGGGGCAGAGGTTCGGCTATGGCTATACCTTC. Its translation is CASTTGQRFGYGYTF.

The chain joins TRBV19 to TRBJ1-5; TRBD1 matches at 7 bases. The CDR3 length is 16 residues. Per germline, CDR1 LNHDA and CDR2 SQIVND (reference sequence). The V and J ends lost 7 bases and 1 base, in that order; junction bases with no gene match: 10. DNA of the CDR3: TGTGCCAGTACCCCACAGGGGCTTGCGAGCAATCAGCCCCAGCATTTT. It yields the protein CASTPQGLASNQPQHF.

Points on this clonotype: An end of the junction differs from the germline gene, which may be a read error. The chain couples TRBV12-3 or TRBV12-4 to TRBJ2-2, with D perhaps matching TRBD2 (5 bases). This CDR3 is 16 amino acids long. This CDR3 is CASSSEEPWNTGELFF. CDR3 sequence (DNA): TGTGCCAGCAGTTCGGAGGAACCGTGGAACACCGGGGAGTTGTTTTTT.

This clonotype has a handful of counts. A read error may explain this, as a much larger clone is one base away. V usage is TRBV6-1 and J usage is TRBJ2-3, with D possibly being TRBD2 (5 bases). Trimming stripped 4 bases from V and 2 bases from J, with 13 bases between. In germline, CDR1 is MNHNS, CDR2 SASEGT. The CDR3 covers 15 residues. The DNA of the CDR3 is TGTGCCAGCAGTGGAGCGGCCAGATTCACAGATACGCAGTATTTT. Amino acid sequence: CASSGAARFTDTQYF.

The rearrangement uses TRBV28 and TRBJ2-3; TRBD2 matches at 7 bases. Germline CDR1 is MDHEN and CDR2 is SYDVKM. V lost 6 bases, J lost 4 bases, and 13 bases stayed unmatched. This CDR3 comprises 16 residues. The CDR3: CASRLMGGRAADTQYF. The CDR3 nucleotides are TGTGCCAGCAGACTTATGGGGGGGAGGGCAGCAGATACGCAGTATTTT.

The chain uses TRBV11-3 and TRBJ2-1, with 10 nucleotides matching TRBD2. The CDR3 is made up of 15 amino acids. CDR1 and CDR2 (germline): SGHNT, YENEEA. V was clipped by 10 bases and J by 9 bases; unmatched bases: 15. The CDR3, as DNA: TGTGCCAACACCTTAGGAACTAGCGGGAAGCCTGAGCAGTTCTTC. This sequence encodes CANTLGTSGKPEQFF.